The 3 T cell receptor beta chains below were found in one sample sequenced in a study of cytomegalovirus exposure and HLA in healthy donors. Use of 60 Vbeta and 13 Jbeta primers characterized the PCR. Sequenced by immunoSEQ multiplex PCR; TCRdb stores in-frame clones only, minus some. The sample has some 180,000 clones, over 65% seen once. Sequencing was done on a sample of PBMCs. The source of these receptors is an older woman in good health and CMV-seropositive.

The CDR3 DNA follows: TGTGCCAGCAGGCGCCTTCCGGGACTCAGGGAGACCCAGTACTTC. Amino acid sequence: CASRRLPGLRETQYF. The chain carries TRBV7-2 and TRBJ2-5; perhaps TRBD2 as D (6 bases). Germline V gene lookup returns CDR1 SGHTA and CDR2 FQGNSA. The CDR3 totals 15 residues. V was pared by 6 bases and J by 5 bases, with 19 bases between. The whole variable domain, filled in from reference TRBV7-2 and TRBJ2-5, reads GAGVSQSPSNKVTEKGKDVELRCDPISGHTALYWYRQSLGQGLEFLIYFQGNSAPDKSGLPSDRFSAERTGGSVSTLTIQRTQQEDSAVYLCASRRLPGLRETQYFGPGTRLLVL.

This clone was seen only a few times. Compared with germline, one end of the junction differs, possibly owing to a read error. V is TRBV7-9 and J is TRBJ2-2; TRBD1 matches 8 bases. Looked up from germline, CDR1 is SEHNR and CDR2 is FQNEAQ (reference sequence). The CDR3 has 17 residues. The chain's CDR3 is CSSSLVPRTGPTGELFF. CDR3 nucleotide sequence: TGTTCCAGCAGCTTAGTCCCCAGGACAGGGCCCACCGGGGAGCTGTTTTTT.

The table lists this clone with a few counts. The chain has TRBV11-2 and TRBJ2-1; 11 nucleotides agree with TRBD2. Losses at the gene ends were 6 bases for V and 4 bases for J; bases not matched to a gene: 5. CDR1 is SGHAT, CDR2 FQNNGV, per germline. The length of the CDR3 is 15 residues. The CDR3 reads CASRPTSGRYNEQFF. CDR3 in DNA: TGTGCCAGCAGACCAACTAGCGGGAGATACAATGAGCAGTTCTTC.